These 28 T cell receptor beta chains share one sample of origin, sequenced in a study of siplizumab effects on memory and regulatory T cells. Assay: immunoSEQ multiplex PCR; the TCRdb copy retains only in-frame clones and omits some. The sample contains roughly 120,000 clones, roughly 94% of which appear only once. What was sequenced was non-Treg CD4+ T cells sorted from blood. The receptor source for this set is a human donor in good health.

This sequence joins TRBV5-1 and TRBJ2-2, with TRBD2 as a possible D gene (6 bases). Trimming pared 0 bases from V and 0 bases from J, leaving 6 bases between. This CDR3 has 15 residues. CDR1 and CDR2 (germline): SGHRS, YFSETQ. The CDR3 protein is CASSLGLANTGELFF. The CDR3 DNA sequence: TGCGCCAGCAGCTTGGGACTAGCGAACACCGGGGAGCTGTTTTTT.

This chain uses TRBV2 with TRBJ2-5; D gene uncertain. CDR3 length: 11 residues. Germline V CDR1 and CDR2: SNHLY, FYNNEI. The V and J ends lost 6 bases and 5 bases respectively, with 7 bases between them. CDR3 sequence (DNA): TGTGCCAGCAGGAGTAGGGAGACCCAGTACTTC. Protein: CASRSRETQYF.

This clone was recorded once. This chain connects TRBV27 to TRBJ1-6; no definite D call. The V gene lost 5 bases and the J gene lost 6 bases, with 5 bases spanning the gap. Germline V gives CDR1 MNHEY, CDR2 SMNVEV (reference sequence). CDR3 length: 12 residues. CDR3 nucleotide sequence: TGTGCCAGCAGTCAAATTAATTCACCCCTCCACTTT. It encodes CASSQINSPLHF.

J is TRBJ2-2 and V is TRBV6-4; possible D gene TRBD2, 5 bases. V was cut by 4 bases and J by 3 bases, with 9 bases left in between. The CDR3 sequence is 14 residues long. Germline CDR1 reads MRHNA; CDR2 reads SNTAGT. The CDR3 protein is CASSADSYTGELFF. CDR3 sequence (DNA): TGTGCCAGCAGTGCGGACTCTTACACCGGGGAGCTGTTTTTT.

The chain links TRBV19 to TRBJ1-1; a weak D match, TRBD1 (6 bases). CDR1 and CDR2 (germline): LNHDA, SQIVND (reference sequence). The V gene lost 2 bases and the J gene lost 5 bases, with 15 bases spanning the gap. The CDR3 is made up of 15 amino acids. CDR3 DNA sequence: TGTGCCAGTAGTATAATGTCAGGGGCGAGGACTGAAGCTTTCTTT. This codes for CASSIMSGARTEAFF.

The chain links TRBV5-6 to TRBJ2-3; no firm D call. The CDR3 runs to 14 residues. Trimming removed 6 bases from V and 2 bases from J, with 13 bases in between. CDR1 and CDR2 from the germline V gene are SGHDT and YYEEEE. The CDR3 region has the DNA TGTGCCAGCAAGACGACCCCCACCACAGATACGCAGTATTTT. Translated: CASKTTPTTDTQYF. The full variable domain, rest sourced from reference TRBV5-6 and TRBJ2-3, is DAGVTQSPTHLIKTRGQQVTLRCSPKSGHDTVSWYQQALGQGPQFIFQYYEEEERQRGNFPDRFSGHQFPNYSSELNVNALLLGDSALYLCASKTTPTTDTQYFGPGTRLTVL.

The chain couples TRBV29-1 to TRBJ2-7; 10 bases match TRBD1. The J segment lost 6 bases and the V segment lost 4 bases, leaving 3 bases of the junction unmatched. CDR1 SQVTM and CDR2 ANQGSEA come from the germline V gene. The length of the CDR3 is 12 residues. CDR3 region: CSVVGQGTEQYF. In DNA, the CDR3 is TGCAGCGTTGTGGGACAGGGGACCGAGCAGTACTTC.

The rearrangement joins TRBV19 to TRBJ1-5; no clear D. The CDR3 covers 14 residues. Germline V gene sequence: CDR1 LNHDA, CDR2 SQIVND (reference sequence). Trimming removed 2 bases from V and 4 bases from J, with 9 bases in between. The CDR3 nucleotides are TGTGCCAGTAGTATATCCAGGCTAAATCAGCCCCAGCATTTT. The encoded protein is CASSISRLNQPQHF. Full variable domain (missing parts from reference TRBV19 and TRBJ1-5): DGGITQSPKYLFRKEGQNVTLSCEQNLNHDAMYWYRQDPGQGLRLIYYSQIVNDFQKGDIAEGYSVSREKKESFPLTVTSAQKNPTAFYLCASSISRLNQPQHFGDGTRLSIL.

The chain employs TRBV7-2 and TRBJ2-5, with D possibly TRBD1 on 6 matching bases. The CDR3 loop spans 16 amino acids. V was clipped by 5 bases and J by 4 bases, with 20 bases between them. The germline V gene has CDR1 SGHTA and CDR2 FQGNSA. This CDR3 is CASSPSGTPRPETQYF. In DNA, the CDR3 is TGTGCCAGCAGCCCTTCCGGGACACCAAGGCCAGAGACCCAGTACTTC.

In DNA form, the CDR3 reads TGTGCCAGCAGTGGGGGGACGGCTGGCGGGGAGCTGTTTTTT. Translating it yields CASSGGTAGGELFF. The chain couples TRBV2 to TRBJ2-2; possibly TRBD1 or TRBD2 for D (5 bases each). The germline gives CDR1 SNHLY, CDR2 FYNNEI. Trimming stripped 4 bases from V and 7 bases from J, with 13 bases between. CDR3 length: 14 residues.

This chain uses TRBV7-9 with TRBJ1-2; D is uncertain. The germline V gene encodes CDR1 SEHNR and CDR2 FQNEAQ (reference sequence). The CDR3 is 13 amino acids. Trimming removed 3 bases at V and 2 bases at J, with 7 bases between. The CDR3 nucleotides are TGTGCCAGCAGCTTCGGTCAGAACTATGGCTACACCTTC. Protein: CASSFGQNYGYTF.

The V and J genes are TRBV9 and TRBJ2-2, with 11 bases that match TRBD1. Germline CDR1 is SGDLS and CDR2 is YYNGEE. The CDR3 spans 18 residues. V was pared by 5 bases and J by 2 bases, with 11 bases of the junction left unmatched. The CDR3 sequence is CASSGQGAKGYNTGELFF. The CDR3 bases are TGTGCCAGCAGTGGACAGGGGGCGAAGGGATACAACACCGGGGAGCTGTTTTTT.

The genes are TRBV2 and TRBJ1-2; D may be TRBD1 (6 bases). Germline assignment: CDR1 SNHLY and CDR2 FYNNEI. The CDR3 contains 14 residues. V was shortened by 7 bases and J by 6 bases, with 18 bases between the two germline ends. In DNA, the CDR3 is TGTGCCAGCACCCGAGAGGGCAGGGGCGATGGCTACACCTTC. Protein: CASTREGRGDGYTF.

CDR3: CASSLRSGQIQETQYF. The CDR3 DNA is TGTGCCAGCAGCTTGAGGTCGGGACAAATACAAGAGACCCAGTACTTC. The genes are TRBV5-5 and TRBJ2-5; weak D call: TRBD1 (6 bases). Trimming took 1 base from V and 2 from J, leaving 15 bases between them. The CDR3 loop spans 16 amino acids. Germline V lookup: CDR1 SGHKS, CDR2 YYEKEE (reference sequence).

CDR3 sequence (DNA): TGTGCCAGCAGTTACTCGCTGGCCGCCGGGGAGCTGTTTTTT. Translating gives CASSYSLAAGELFF. V and J are TRBV6-5 and TRBJ2-2; D is ambiguous. V dropped 0 bases and J dropped 6 bases, with 8 bases sitting between them. Germline V CDR1 and CDR2: MNHEY, SVGAGI. CDR3 size: 14 residues.

The chain couples TRBV13 to TRBJ1-5; no definite D call. Per germline, CDR1 PRHDT and CDR2 FYEKMQ (reference sequence). This CDR3 is built from 13 residues. V lost 6 bases to trimming and J lost 10 bases, with 16 bases between them. CDR3 region: CASRIAGSDPQHF. The CDR3 DNA sequence: TGTGCCAGCAGGATCGCGGGGAGTGATCCCCAGCATTTT.

The chain is built from TRBV6-5 and TRBJ1-2; D remains unclear. V shed 7 bases and J shed 2 bases, with 11 bases lying between them. CDR1 MNHEY and CDR2 SVGAGI come from the germline V gene. The CDR3 is made up of 13 amino acids. CDR3 amino acids: CASTPDFNYGYTF. CDR3 nucleotide sequence: TGTGCCAGCACCCCAGACTTCAACTATGGCTACACCTTC.

This chain connects TRBV4-1 to TRBJ1-4; the D is unclear. V was pared by 2 bases and J by 7 bases, with 11 bases between. Germline CDR1 MGHRA, CDR2 YSYEKL. CDR3 length equals 14 residues. CDR3 sequence reads: CASSQILNVEKLFF. Written as DNA, the CDR3 is TGCGCCAGCAGCCAAATATTGAACGTTGAAAAACTGTTTTTT.

This chain uses TRBV19 with TRBJ2-3, with 7 bases identical to TRBD2. V gave up 5 bases and J gave up 0 bases; unmatched junction bases: 2. The CDR3 consists of 14 residues. The germline V gene has CDR1 LNHDA and CDR2 SQIVND (reference sequence). CDR3 in DNA: TGTGCCAGTAGTCGGCGGGAGAGCACAGATACGCAGTATTTT. This gives the protein CASSRRESTDTQYF.

The chain has TRBV11-2 and TRBJ2-5; D gene uncertain. The germline V and J ends were trimmed by 2 bases and 1 base, with 11 bases remaining between them. Looked up from germline, CDR1 is SGHAT and CDR2 is FQNNGV. The CDR3 contains 15 residues. The CDR3 is CASSLMQTTQETQYF. CDR3 in DNA: TGTGCCAGCAGCTTAATGCAGACAACCCAAGAGACCCAGTACTTC.

As concerns this clone: At one end, the junction sequence differs from germline, possibly due to a read error. V is TRBV10-2 and J is TRBJ2-7; D possibly corresponds to TRBD1 (7 bases). The CDR3 has 15 amino acids. From germline, CDR1 is WSHSY and CDR2 SAAADI. The CDR3 loop is CASIRETGRAYEQHF. CDR3 sequence (DNA): TGCGCCAGCATCCGGGAGACAGGGCGCGCCTACGAGCAGCACTTC.

V gene TRBV5-1 combines with J gene TRBJ1-2; D is perhaps TRBD1 (5 bases). This CDR3 is 14 amino acids long. The germline V and J ends were trimmed by 8 bases and 8 bases, with 22 bases remaining between them. Looked up from germline, CDR1 is SGHRS and CDR2 is YFSETQ. In nucleotides, the CDR3 is TGCGCCAGTGCACCGGGGACGCCTGAAAACGGCTACACCTTC. Its protein is CASAPGTPENGYTF.

The chain has TRBV2 and TRBJ1-1; D uncertain. The CDR3 has 14 residues. Germline CDR1 SNHLY, CDR2 FYNNEI. Between the trimmed V and J ends, which lost 2 bases and 3 bases, there was a span of 10 bases. The CDR3 reads CASSESGYDTEAFF. The CDR3 bases are TGTGCCAGCAGTGAATCGGGATATGACACTGAAGCTTTCTTT. Complete variable domain (other parts from reference TRBV2 and TRBJ1-1): EPEVTQTPSHQVTQMGQEVILRCVPISNHLYFYWYRQILGQKVEFLVSFYNNEISEKSEIFDDQFSVERPDGSNFTLKIRSTKLEDSAMYFCASSESGYDTEAFFGQGTRLTVV.

As to this clone: Its ends do not fully match the called genes, so a read error is possible. In the same sample, other DNA sequences code for this CDR3. V gene TRBV7-6 combines with J gene TRBJ2-2; D tentatively fits TRBD1 or TRBD2 (6 bases each). The CDR3 consists of 17 residues. Per germline, CDR1 SGHVS and CDR2 FNYEAQ. The CDR3 here is CASSLGAGRLSHRELFF. The CDR3, as DNA: TGTGCCAGCAGCTTAGGGGCGGGACGGCTCAGTCACAGGGAGCTGTTTTTC.

The chain joins TRBV7-6 to TRBJ2-7; maybe TRBD2 (5 bases). Trimming shortened V by 2 bases and J by 5 bases, and 7 bases separated the two germline ends. CDR3 size: 12 residues. Germline V gene sequence: CDR1 SGHVS, CDR2 FNYEAQ. CDR3 DNA: TGTGCCAGCAGCTTAATCGGGGACGAGCAGTACTTC. It specifies CASSLIGDEQYF.

The chain employs TRBV20-1 and TRBJ2-7; possible D gene TRBD1, 5 bases. The CDR3 runs 11 residues. The germline V gene has CDR1 DFQATT and CDR2 SNEGSKA (reference sequence). Between the trimmed V and J ends, which lost 0 bases and 5 bases, there was a span of 5 bases. CDR3 DNA sequence: TGCAGTGCTAGAGAAGGGGACGAGCAGTACTTC. Protein: CSAREGDEQYF.

V gene TRBV29-1 combines with J gene TRBJ2-3, with 8 bases fitting TRBD2. The CDR3 contains 16 residues. V lost 4 bases and J lost 6; bases outside the gene matches: 15. Germline assignment: CDR1 SQVTM and CDR2 ANQGSEA. DNA for the CDR3: TGCAGCGTTGGCTTCCTAGCGGGTTTTCGAGGGGATACGCAGTATTTT. Its translation is CSVGFLAGFRGDTQYF.

V is TRBV21-1 and J is TRBJ2-7; TRBD1 is taken as the D call from the table, unchecked against the DNA. TRBV21-1 is designated a pseudogene. This CDR3 contains 11 residues. For the CDR3, the DNA is TGTGCCAGCAGCAAATGGGGGCCGCAGTACTTC. Protein: CASSKWGPQYF.